The 3 T cell receptor beta chains in this list originate from one sample, sequenced in a study of blood T cell repertoires in COVID-19. Measured with immunoSEQ multiplex PCR; TCRdb has only the in-frame clones, and not every one. The sample lists 250,000 to 350,000 clones, under 85% occurring once. Sequenced: peripheral blood. All receptors come from a human donor with COVID-19, enrolled during active disease. The donor label of this sample is uncertain.

The rearrangement joins TRBV18 to TRBJ2-1; tentative D call: TRBD2 (6 bases). The CDR3 is 16 amino acids. Looked up from germline, CDR1 is KGHSH and CDR2 is LQKENI. V lost 3 bases to trimming and J lost 3 bases, with 15 bases between them. CDR3 sequence reads: CASSPSVREIYNEQFF. For the CDR3, the DNA is TGTGCCAGCTCACCCAGTGTTCGGGAGATCTACAATGAGCAGTTCTTC. The variable domain in full, with the rest retrieved from reference TRBV18 and TRBJ2-1, is NAGVMQNPRHLVRRRGQEARLRCSPMKGHSHVYWYRQLPEEGLKFMVYLQKENIIDESGMPKERFSAEFPKEGPSILRIQQVVRGDSAAYFCASSPSVREIYNEQFFGPGTRLTVL.

The CDR3 sequence: CASSQDWVKVQGDSGNTIYF. CDR3 sequence (DNA): TGCGCCAGCAGCCAAGATTGGGTGAAAGTGCAGGGCGACTCTGGAAACACCATATATTTT. V usage is TRBV4-3 and J usage is TRBJ1-3, with TRBD1 as a possible D gene (5 bases). CDR1 is LGHNA, CDR2 YSLEER, per germline. The CDR3 consists of 20 residues. The ends were cut back, 0 bases at V and 0 bases at J, with 21 bases in the middle.

The chain recombines TRBV3-1 (or the pseudogene TRBV3-2) with TRBJ2-3; possibly TRBD1 for D (5 bases). Germline values: CDR1 LGHDT, CDR2 YNNKEL (reference sequence). The V end lost 4 bases, the J end lost 1 base, and 12 bases lay between the germline ends. This CDR3 comprises 15 residues. The CDR3 DNA sequence: TGTGCCAGCAGCCTCGACACAGGCGGCACAGATACGCAGTATTTT. Translation: CASSLDTGGTDTQYF.